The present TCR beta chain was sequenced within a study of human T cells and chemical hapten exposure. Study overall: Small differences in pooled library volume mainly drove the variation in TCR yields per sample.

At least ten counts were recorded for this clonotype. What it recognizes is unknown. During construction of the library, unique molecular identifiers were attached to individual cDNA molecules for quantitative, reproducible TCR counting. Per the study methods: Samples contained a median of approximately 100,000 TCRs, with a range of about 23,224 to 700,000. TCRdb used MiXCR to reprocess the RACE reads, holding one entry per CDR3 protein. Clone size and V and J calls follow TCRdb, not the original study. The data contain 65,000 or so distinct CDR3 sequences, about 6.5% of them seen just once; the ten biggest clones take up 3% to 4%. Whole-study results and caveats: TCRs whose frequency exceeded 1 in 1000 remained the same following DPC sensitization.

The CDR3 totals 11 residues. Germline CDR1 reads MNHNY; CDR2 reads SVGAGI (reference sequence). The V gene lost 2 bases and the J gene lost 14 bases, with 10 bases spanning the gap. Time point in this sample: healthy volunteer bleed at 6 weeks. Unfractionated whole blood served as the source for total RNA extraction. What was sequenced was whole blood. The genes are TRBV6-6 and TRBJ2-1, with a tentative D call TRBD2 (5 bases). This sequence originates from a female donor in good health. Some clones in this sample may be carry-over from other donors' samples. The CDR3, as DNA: TGTGCCAGCAGTTACGAGGGAGCGAAGTTCTTC. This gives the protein CASSYEGAKFF.